Given below is one T cell receptor (beta chain) in context. Its antigen is unidentified. One end of the junction does not line up with germline, which may come from a read error. Within the sample, other DNA sequences also encode this same CDR3. The sample is drawn from a study of cytomegalovirus exposure and HLA in healthy donors. As for the study in general: In an early release, HLA-typed donors contributed 77 million or so unique TCR sequences.

With 60 Vbeta and 13 Jbeta primers, the PCR was carried out. Per the original data handling: Unique TCR beta chains numbered about 72 million in a later analysis, with roughly 9.9 million shared. Assay: immunoSEQ multiplex PCR; the TCRdb copy retains only in-frame clones and omits some. V and J calls and clone size come straight from that table; D and trimming were deduced from the DNA. The table shows 150,000 to 170,000 clones, with 75% to 85% occurring only once. The study, taken as a whole, reports: The authors later linked a missense DCLRE1C variant to TCR beta V- and J-gene trimming.

This clonotype was obtained from a woman aged 40 to 50 in good health and CMV-seropositive. The sample was PBMCs.

The CDR3: CASSLVGREADTQYF. DNA of the CDR3: TGTGCCAGCAGCTTGGTGGGTAGAGAGGCAGATACGCAATATTTT. This chain uses TRBV5-6 with TRBJ2-3; D is uncertain. The length of the CDR3 is 15 residues. Germline-derived CDR1 and CDR2 are SGHDT and YYEEEE.